These 10 T cell receptor beta chains were all obtained from the same sample, sequenced in a study of hypomethylating agent response in myelodysplastic syndrome. The assay was immunoSEQ multiplex PCR, and TCRdb's table has in-frame clones only and misses some. The sample yields about 3,500 clones, more than 75% seen once. Sequenced material: bone marrow, taken before or after starting hypomethylating agent treatment for myelodysplastic syndrome (not recorded which). These receptor sequences come from a human donor with myelodysplastic syndrome.

The chain couples TRBV6-1 to TRBJ2-7, with 12 nucleotides matching TRBD2. Per germline, CDR1 MNHNS and CDR2 SASEGT. The V gene end was trimmed by 6 bases and the J gene end by 8 bases; junction bases not matched to a gene: 8. The CDR3 has 14 amino acids. CDR3 amino acids: CASSSTSGRLQQYF. The CDR3 region has the DNA TGTGCCAGCAGCAGCACTAGCGGGAGGCTACAGCAGTACTTC.

The V call is TRBV12-2, the J call TRBJ2-1; the table gives TRBD2 as D, unverified against the DNA. TRBV12-2 is annotated as a pseudogene. The CDR3 is made up of 16 amino acids. CDR3 amino acids: CASRLVVGGPLNEQFF. In DNA, the CDR3 is TGTGCAAGTCGCTTAGTTGTGGGGGGGCCTTTAAATGAGCAGTTCTTC.

This clone has just one count. This chain uses TRBV11-3 with TRBJ2-3; TRBD2 agrees at 9 bases. V shed 4 bases and J 6 bases; nucleotides not matched to a gene: 5. The CDR3 covers 14 residues. Germline V CDR1 and CDR2: SGHNT, YENEEA. The CDR3 here is CASSSSGARDTQYF. In DNA form, the CDR3 reads TGTGCCAGCAGCTCTAGCGGGGCCCGGGATACGCAGTATTTT.

The chain carries TRBV6-5 and TRBJ1-3; 8 bases are a match to TRBD1. This CDR3 contains 15 residues. V lost 4 bases, J lost 6 bases, and 8 bases stayed unmatched. Germline values: CDR1 MNHEY, CDR2 SVGAGI. CDR3 sequence: CASSSPDRAENTIYF. DNA of the CDR3: TGTGCCAGCAGTTCTCCGGACAGGGCTGAAAACACCATATATTTT.

The chain joins TRBV6-1 to TRBJ1-1; D is ambiguous. Per the germline V gene, CDR1 is MNHNS and CDR2 is SASEGT. The germline V and J ends were trimmed by 5 bases and 3 bases, with 4 bases remaining between them. The CDR3 has 11 amino acids. The CDR3 DNA follows: TGTGCCAGCAGTCTCTACACTGAAGCTTTCTTT. Encoded protein: CASSLYTEAFF.

CDR3 nucleotide sequence: TGTGCCAGCAGGCTAGAGGGGACAGGGGGCGTCTCTGGAAACACCATATATTTT. It codes for CASRLEGTGGVSGNTIYF. This chain joins TRBV7-6 and TRBJ1-3; 12 positions match TRBD1. The CDR3 has 18 amino acids. V trimming: 6 bases; J trimming: 0 bases; junction bases outside the gene matches: 9. Germline V lookup: CDR1 SGHVS, CDR2 FNYEAQ.

The chain employs TRBV6-1 and TRBJ2-2; perhaps D is TRBD1 or TRBD2 (6 bases each). V lost 6 bases and J lost 6, with 11 bases in between. The length of the CDR3 is 13 residues. Per germline, CDR1 MNHNS and CDR2 SASEGT. The CDR3 nucleotides are TGTGCCAGCAGGCCCGGGGGCGCCGGGGAGCTGTTTTTT. Its translation: CASRPGGAGELFF.

In this sample, this clone turned up once. The chain links TRBV7-9 to TRBJ2-4; no definite D call. V lost 5 bases, J lost 1 base, and 12 bases lay in between. This CDR3 has 15 amino acids. Per germline, CDR1 SEHNR and CDR2 FQNEAQ (reference sequence). Written as DNA, the CDR3 is TGTGCCAGCAGCCTTGCGACTGTCGCCAAAAACATTCAGTACTTC. Translating gives CASSLATVAKNIQYF. Together with reference TRBV7-9 and TRBJ2-4, the CDR3 gives the full variable domain: DTGVSQNPRHKITKRGQNVTFRCDPISEHNRLYWYRQTLGQGPEFLTYFQNEAQLEKSRLLSDRFSAERPKGSFSTLEIQRTEQGDSAMYLCASSLATVAKNIQYFGAGTRLSVL.

The J gene is TRBJ1-6, the V gene TRBV15; D call uncertain. The CDR3 covers 14 residues. Trimming removed 9 bases from V and 0 bases from J, with 9 bases in between. The germline V gene encodes CDR1 LNHNV and CDR2 YYDKDF (reference sequence). Written as DNA, the CDR3 is TGTGCCACGAAACGTAGCTCCTATAATTCACCCCTCCACTTT. This sequence encodes CATKRSSYNSPLHF.

This clone has more than one count but fewer than ten. The gene calls are TRBV7-9 and TRBJ2-3, with TRBD1 identical over 7 bases. CDR3 length: 14 amino acids. The V gene end was trimmed by 7 bases and the J gene end by 4 bases; junction bases not matched to a gene: 8. CDR1 and CDR2 from the germline V gene are SEHNR and FQNEAQ (reference sequence). In nucleotides, the CDR3 is TGTGCCAGCATAAGGGAAGGGGGCGCAGATACGCAGTATTTT. Residues: CASIREGGADTQYF.